A selection of T cell receptor beta chains follows, all from one sample in a study of blood T cell repertoires in COVID-19. Method: immunoSEQ multiplex PCR; TCRdb's copy keeps in-frame clones and lacks some. The table shows 250,000 to 300,000 clones, with 88% occurring only once. The sequenced sample consisted of peripheral blood. The receptors were sampled from a woman younger than 45 who had recovered from COVID-19. CDR3s include the opening cysteine and the closing phenylalanine or tryptophan. D genes are given only for firm matches. The listing skips clone size in some rows; elsewhere it reads once, few, many or a size class.

clone size,V gene,J gene,D gene,CDR3 DNA,CDR3 protein
-,TRBV5-4,TRBJ2-7,-,TGTGCCAGCAGCTGGCAAGGGAGAGGGAACTACGAGCAGTACTTC,CASSWQGRGNYEQYF
-,TRBV5-6,TRBJ1-4,-,TGTGCCAGCAGCCCCGAGGGCAATAATGAAAAACTGTTTTTT,CASSPEGNNEKLFF
-,TRBV7-2,TRBJ2-3,TRBD1,TGTGCCAGCAGAGAGACAGGGAGTACAGATACGCAGTATTTT,CASRETGSTDTQYF
-,TRBV7-3,TRBJ2-3,-,TGTGCCAGCAGCTTATCTAGCACAGATACGCAGTATTTT,CASSLSSTDTQYF
-,TRBV7-9,TRBJ2-7,-,TGTGCCAGCAGACTACTCCACGAGCAGTACTTC,CASRLLHEQYF
-,TRBV13,TRBJ2-7,TRBD1,TGTGCCAGCAGCCCTGAGGGGGCGTCCTACGAGCAGTACTTC,CASSPEGASYEQYF
-,TRBV30,TRBJ2-1,-,TGTGCCTGGAGTCCACACGAGGGGCAGTTCTTC,CAWSPHEGQFF
-,TRBV7-2,TRBJ2-7,-,TGTGCCAGCAGCTTATACAGAGAAGTCTCCTACGAGCAGTACTTC,CASSLYREVSYEQYF
-,TRBV20-1,TRBJ2-7,-,TGCAGTGCCGCGAGAGCCTACGAGCAGTACTTC,CSAARAYEQYF
-,TRBV5-1,TRBJ1-6,TRBD1,TGCGCCAGCAGTTGGACAGGGGGAGATTCACCCCTCCACTTT,CASSWTGGDSPLHF
-,TRBV13,TRBJ2-7,TRBD1,TGTGCCAGCAGCAAAGGACAGGGGTATGTCGAGCAGTACTTC,CASSKGQGYVEQYF
-,TRBV4-2,TRBJ2-1,-,TGTGCCAGCAGCCAAGGGCAGGGCCACAATGAGCAGTTCTTC,CASSQGQGHNEQFF
-,TRBV2,TRBJ1-5,TRBD1,TGTGCCAGCAATCCGGGACAGGGGTACAATCAGCCCCAGCATTTT,CASNPGQGYNQPQHF
-,TRBV19,TRBJ1-2,-,TGTGCCAGCTCTACACAGGCCCTCTACACCTTC,CASSTQALYTF
-,TRBV30,TRBJ1-6,-,TGTGCCTGGAGTGTAGACCGAGGCATTAAGGCAGAATCACCCCTCCACTTT,CAWSVDRGIKAESPLHF
-,TRBV6-2/TRBV6-3,TRBJ2-3,TRBD1,TGTGCCAGCAGCCTTCGGACAGGGGCCTCTACAGATACGCAGTATTTT,CASSLRTGASTDTQYF
-,TRBV7-8,TRBJ2-4,TRBD2,TGTGCCAGCAGCCCCCTACGAGCGGGGGGGCGAGCCAAAAACATTCAGTACTTC,CASSPLRAGGRAKNIQYF
-,TRBV3-1/TRBV3-2,TRBJ1-2,-,TGTGCCAGCAGCCAAGAGGGAGGGGATGGCTACACCTTC,CASSQEGGDGYTF
-,TRBV6-1,TRBJ2-3,TRBD2,TGTGCCAGCAGTGAAGTGGGTAGCGGGGGGGCGTTCACAGATACGCAGTATTTT,CASSEVGSGGAFTDTQYF
-,TRBV28,TRBJ2-5,-,TGTGCCAGCAGCACACCCAAGACCCAGTACTTC,CASSTPKTQYF
-,TRBV19,TRBJ2-5,TRBD1,TGTGCCAGTAGTATGACAGGGCGGGAGACCCAGTACTTC,CASSMTGRETQYF
many,TRBV19,TRBJ2-2,-,TGTGCCAGTAGTATGCCAGGGGCGGTAACCGGGGAGCTGTTTTTT,CASSMPGAVTGELFF
-,TRBV27,TRBJ2-1,-,TGTGCCAGCAGTTTATACGGGGGTGGGAATGAGCAGTTCTTC,CASSLYGGGNEQFF
-,TRBV5-4,TRBJ1-2,-,TGTGCCAGCAGCCTACAGGGAGGGGGGTATGGCTACACCTTC,CASSLQGGGYGYTF
once,TRBV7-3,TRBJ2-1,TRBD1,TGTGCCAGCAGCCGCATTTCTGGACAGGGGTACAATGAGCAGTTCTTC,CASSRISGQGYNEQFF
-,TRBV4-3,TRBJ1-5,TRBD1,TGCGCCAGCAGCCGCGGATATGACAGGGGGTTGGAGCCCCAGCATTTT,CASSRGYDRGLEPQHF
once,TRBV6-5,TRBJ2-7,TRBD2,TGTGCCAGCAGTCCCGAACTAGCGGGGGCGAGGGAGCAGTACTTC,CASSPELAGAREQYF
-,TRBV4-3,TRBJ2-2,TRBD1,TGCGCCAGCAGCCGCACAGACAGGGGGAGAGGCGGGGAGCTGTTTTTT,CASSRTDRGRGGELFF
-,TRBV5-1,TRBJ1-3,-,TGCGCCAGCAGCAATCTTGTCCAGGGCCTCTCTGGAAACACCATATATTTT,CASSNLVQGLSGNTIYF
-,TRBV11-2,TRBJ1-5,TRBD1,TGTGCCAGCAGCTTAAACAGGGGTGGCAATCAGCCCCAGCATTTT,CASSLNRGGNQPQHF
-,TRBV6-1,TRBJ1-5,-,TGTGCCAGCAGTGAAAGGACAGAAGGACACCCGCCCCAGCATTTT,CASSERTEGHPPQHF
-,TRBV7-9,TRBJ1-3,TRBD1,TGTGCCAGCAGCTGGACAGGGGCTGAGGGAAACACCATATATTTT,CASSWTGAEGNTIYF
few,TRBV2,TRBJ1-2,-,TGTGCCAGCAGTGCGGGACTCAGCTATGGCTACACCTTC,CASSAGLSYGYTF
few,TRBV6-1,TRBJ1-6,-,TGTGCCAGCAGTGAAGGGCAGGGTTTTATGAATTCACCCCTCCACTTT,CASSEGQGFMNSPLHF
-,TRBV20-1,TRBJ1-4,-,TGCAGCACGAGGGTGAGCGAAAAACTGTTTTTT,CSTRVSEKLFF
-,TRBV6-1,TRBJ1-6,-,TGTGCCAGCAGTGAATCTGTAAGAGATTCACCCCTCCACTTT,CASSESVRDSPLHF
-,TRBV4-2,TRBJ2-3,TRBD2,TGTGCCAGCCGTCTTTTTAGCGGGGAGAGCACAGATACGCAGTATTTT,CASRLFSGESTDTQYF
-,TRBV28,TRBJ1-1,-,TGTGCCGTCGGAGACAACTTGAGGGCTGAAGCTTTCTTT,CAVGDNLRAEAFF
-,TRBV9,TRBJ1-2,-,TGTGCCAGCAGCGTAGTCGGCTATGGCTACACCTTC,CASSVVGYGYTF
-,TRBV5-1,TRBJ2-7,-,TGCGCCAGCAGCTTGAGCGTGACAGACAGCTCCTACGAGCAGTACTTC,CASSLSVTDSSYEQYF